The 24 T cell receptor beta chains below come from one sample, sequenced in a study of radiotherapy plus CTLA-4 blockade in lung cancer. The protocol was immunoSEQ multiplex PCR, while the TCRdb copy is restricted to in-frame clones and leaves out a portion. The repertoire holds some 35,000 clones, 85% seen once, with 5% to 6% in the top ten. This material consisted of peripheral blood, taken from a patient treated with radiotherapy plus ipilimumab. These receptors all stem from a human donor with non-small cell lung cancer who had stable disease on radiotherapy plus ipilimumab.

The chain has TRBV7-8 and TRBJ1-5; tentatively, D is TRBD1 (6 bases). The V end was cut by 4 bases, the J end by 1 base, with 14 bases between. CDR3 length: 16 amino acids. From germline, CDR1 is SGHVS and CDR2 FQNEAQ. The CDR3 nucleotides read TGTGCCAGCAGCTACTACAGGGATATAAGCAATCAGCCCCAGCATTTT. Its translation: CASSYYRDISNQPQHF. Full variable domain (missing parts from reference TRBV7-8 and TRBJ1-5): GAGVSQSPRYKVAKRGQDVALRCDPISGHVSLFWYQQALGQGPEFLTYFQNEAQLDKSGLPSDRFFAERPEGSVSTLKIQRTQQEDSAVYLCASSYYRDISNQPQHFGDGTRLSIL.

V gene TRBV28 combines with J gene TRBJ2-1; a possible D gene is TRBD2 (6 bases). CDR1 is MDHEN and CDR2 is SYDVKM in the germline V gene. V was trimmed by 3 bases and J by 6 bases, leaving 12 bases between them. CDR3 size: 14 residues. CDR3: CASSFGSGRNEQFF. CDR3 in DNA: TGTGCCAGCAGTTTCGGGAGCGGGCGCAATGAGCAGTTCTTC.

The chain is built from TRBV28 and TRBJ2-5, with TRBD1 matching over 7 bases. The end of the DNA fits TRBJ2-7 better, so the J call may be wrong. The CDR3 consists of 14 residues. Germline V gene lookup returns CDR1 MDHEN and CDR2 SYDVKM. CDR3 residues: CASRRTGSIDEQYF. The CDR3, as DNA: TGTGCCAGCAGAAGGACAGGTTCTATCGACGAGCAGTACTTC.

This chain joins TRBV27 and TRBJ2-1; 9 bases map to TRBD2. The CDR3 loop spans 16 amino acids. V lost 0 bases, J lost 10 bases, and 10 bases stayed unmatched. Germline CDR1 reads MNHEY; CDR2 reads SMNVEV (reference sequence). CDR3 sequence reads: CASSLSVAGGYREQFF. In nucleotides, the CDR3 is TGTGCCAGCAGTTTATCGGTGGCGGGAGGGTACAGGGAGCAGTTCTTC.

This clone was seen once. The rearrangement joins TRBV19 to TRBJ1-2, with TRBD1 identical over 11 bases. This CDR3 is built from 15 residues. Looked up from germline, CDR1 is LNHDA and CDR2 is SQIVND (reference sequence). Unmatched junction bases numbered 8, after V lost 7 bases and J lost 4 bases. CDR3 region: CASNPDRGRAYGYTF. CDR3 coding DNA: TGTGCCAGTAACCCGGACAGGGGGCGCGCCTATGGCTACACCTTC.

The chain has TRBV10-1 and TRBJ1-5, with unresolved D. This CDR3 spans 13 amino acids. From germline, CDR1 is WNHNN and CDR2 SYGVQD (reference sequence). Trimming cost V 11 bases and J 6 bases, with 17 bases left between them. CDR3 in amino acids: CALQSNGSQPQHF. CDR3 nucleotides: TGCGCCTTGCAGTCGAATGGGAGTCAGCCCCAGCATTTT.

In its sample, this clone was seen once. The gene calls are TRBV19 and TRBJ2-1; a weak D match, TRBD1 (6 bases). The CDR3 length is 14 residues. V lost 3 bases and J lost 4, with 10 bases in between. CDR1 is LNHDA, CDR2 SQIVND, per germline (reference sequence). CDR3 DNA: TGTGCCAGTAGTATTCAGGGGTGGTACAATGAGCAGTTCTTC. Translating gives CASSIQGWYNEQFF.

J is TRBJ2-3 and V is TRBV19; 8 nucleotides match TRBD1. Per the germline V gene, CDR1 is LNHDA and CDR2 is SQIVND (reference sequence). The CDR3 extends over 16 amino acids. Germline trimming cut 4 bases from V and 0 bases from J; bases unmatched to any gene: 6. CDR3 region: CASSTLDRGSTDTQYF. The CDR3 nucleotides are TGTGCCAGTAGTACGCTCGACAGGGGTAGCACAGATACGCAGTATTTT. Complete variable domain (other parts from reference TRBV19 and TRBJ2-3): DGGITQSPKYLFRKEGQNVTLSCEQNLNHDAMYWYRQDPGQGLRLIYYSQIVNDFQKGDIAEGYSVSREKKESFPLTVTSAQKNPTAFYLCASSTLDRGSTDTQYFGPGTRLTVL.

The rearrangement links TRBV5-1 to TRBJ2-7; TRBD2 agrees at 8 bases. Trimming took 1 base from V and 1 from J; bases not matched to a gene: 7. The CDR3 spans 16 residues. Germline V gives CDR1 SGHRS, CDR2 YFSETQ. CDR3 amino acids: CASSLNGGGVSYEQYF. Here the CDR3 DNA reads TGCGCCAGCAGCTTGAACGGGGGGGGAGTGTCCTACGAGCAGTACTTC.

The chain employs TRBV28 and TRBJ1-1; TRBD1 agrees at 7 bases. Looked up from germline, CDR1 is MDHEN and CDR2 is SYDVKM. CDR3 length: 14 amino acids. V was clipped by 5 bases and J by 6 bases; unmatched bases: 9. The CDR3 region has the DNA TGTGCCAGCAGTCCAGGGGGGACAAGAGCTGAAGCTTTCTTT. Residues: CASSPGGTRAEAFF. Full variable domain (outside the CDR3, taken from reference TRBV28 and TRBJ1-1): DVKVTQSSRYLVKRTGEKVFLECVQDMDHENMFWYRQDPGLGLRLIYFSYDVKMKEKGDIPEGYSVSREKKERFSLILESASTNQTSMYLCASSPGGTRAEAFFGQGTRLTVV.

The chain combines TRBV6-1 with TRBJ2-7, with 7 bases identical to TRBD1. The CDR3 consists of 13 residues. V was clipped by 2 bases and J by 7 bases; unmatched bases: 5. Germline CDR1 reads MNHNS; CDR2 reads SASEGT. The chain's CDR3 is CASSETGALEQYF. CDR3 bases: TGTGCCAGCAGTGAAACAGGGGCCTTGGAGCAGTACTTC.

This rearrangement joins TRBV18 to TRBJ2-3; 9 bases line up with TRBD2. Germline trimming cut 2 bases from V and 1 base from J; bases unmatched to any gene: 10. The CDR3 is made up of 18 amino acids. Germline CDR1 reads KGHSH; CDR2 reads LQKENI. CDR3 bases: TGTGCCAGCTCACCAACCACTAGCGGGTTTAGTGGCACAGATACGCAGTATTTT. Its translation is CASSPTTSGFSGTDTQYF.

The rearrangement uses TRBV19 and TRBJ2-5; no reliable D call. Looked up from germline, CDR1 is LNHDA and CDR2 is SQIVND (reference sequence). This CDR3 is 11 amino acids long. V was shortened by 5 bases and J by 2 bases, with 3 bases between the two germline ends. The CDR3 DNA reads TGTGCCAGTAGTCGGCAAGAGACCCAGTACTTC. The encoded protein is CASSRQETQYF.

V is TRBV7-9 and J is TRBJ2-1, with TRBD1 matching over 9 bases. This CDR3 has 16 amino acids. Germline trimming cut 7 bases from V and 9 bases from J; bases unmatched to any gene: 16. CDR1 and CDR2 (germline): SEHNR, FQNEAQ (reference sequence). The CDR3 here is CASTPPGTGKVGEQFF. In DNA, the CDR3 is TGTGCCAGCACCCCACCCGGGACAGGGAAAGTCGGTGAGCAGTTCTTC.

CDR3 residues: CASSPRQGRRTGELFF. CDR3 coding DNA: TGTGCCAGCAGTCCCCGACAGGGAAGGCGAACCGGGGAGCTGTTTTTT. The chain is built from TRBV27 and TRBJ2-2; 7 bases line up with TRBD1. The CDR3 is 16 residues long. The germline V gene has CDR1 MNHEY and CDR2 SMNVEV (reference sequence). The V and J ends lost 5 bases and 5 bases, in that order; junction bases with no gene match: 11.

CDR3 sequence reads: CASSQKDKHNEQFF. CDR3 nucleotide sequence: TGTGCCAGCAGCCAAAAAGACAAACACAATGAGCAGTTCTTC. This chain connects TRBV11-2 to TRBJ2-1; D ambiguous. Germline CDR1 is SGHAT and CDR2 is FQNNGV. The CDR3 runs 14 residues. V lost 5 bases, J lost 5 bases, and 13 bases lay in between.

Points on this clone: The junction differs from germline at one of its ends, possibly a read error. This chain connects TRBV30 to TRBJ1-2, with a weak D call TRBD1 (5 bases). The germline V gene has CDR1 GTSNPN and CDR2 SVGIG (reference sequence). The CDR3 length is 11 residues. Written as DNA, the CDR3 is TGTGCCTGGAGTGTACTTGGACAACACCACTTC. It encodes CAWSVLGQHHF.

The CDR3 protein is CASRRGMNTEAFF. CDR3 sequence (DNA): TGTGCCAGCAGGAGGGGGATGAACACTGAAGCTTTCTTT. The gene calls are TRBV7-9 and TRBJ1-1; weak D call: TRBD1 (6 bases). Germline V gives CDR1 SEHNR, CDR2 FQNEAQ (reference sequence). CDR3 length: 13 amino acids. V dropped 6 bases and J dropped 0 bases, with 8 bases sitting between them.

The genes are TRBV4-1 and TRBJ2-1, with D tentatively TRBD2 (5 bases). Trimming pared 0 bases from V and 8 bases from J, leaving 11 bases between. CDR1 MGHRA and CDR2 YSYEKL come from the germline V gene. CDR3 length: 14 amino acids. The DNA of the CDR3 is TGCGCCAGCAGCCAAGAACTCGCCGGGGATGAGCAGTTCTTC. Translated, it gives CASSQELAGDEQFF.

The chain uses TRBV11-2 and TRBJ2-1, with 7 bases identical to TRBD2. Per the germline V gene, CDR1 is SGHAT and CDR2 is FQNNGV. Trimming at V came to 5 bases and at J to 2 bases, leaving 15 bases not matched to a gene. CDR3 size: 18 residues. CDR3 region: CASSARRSWRETYNEQFF. CDR3 bases: TGTGCCAGCAGCGCAAGACGCTCATGGCGGGAGACCTACAATGAGCAGTTCTTC. Filled out from reference TRBV11-2 and TRBJ2-1, the complete variable domain reads EAGVAQSPRYKIIEKRQSVAFWCNPISGHATLYWYQQILGQGPKLLIQFQNNGVVDDSQLPKDRFSAERLKGVDSTLKIQPAKLEDSAVYLCASSARRSWRETYNEQFFGPGTRLTVL.

J is TRBJ2-1 and V is TRBV29-1; 9 bases line up with TRBD2. Germline CDR1 reads SQVTM; CDR2 reads ANQGSEA. The CDR3 contains 14 residues. Losses at the gene ends were 4 bases for V and 4 bases for J; bases not matched to a gene: 5. CDR3 sequence reads: CSVVGGRVYNEQFF. DNA for the CDR3: TGCAGCGTTGTGGGCGGGAGGGTTTACAATGAGCAGTTCTTC.

The chain employs TRBV27 and TRBJ2-1; 8 bases fit TRBD2. This CDR3 spans 15 amino acids. The V segment lost 5 bases and the J segment 1 base; nucleotides outside the gene matches: 4. Germline CDR1 is MNHEY and CDR2 is SMNVEV (reference sequence). The CDR3 DNA follows: TGTGCCAGCAGTGAACTAGCGGCATCCTACAATGAGCAGTTCTTC. Translation gives CASSELAASYNEQFF.

The V gene is TRBV11-2, the J gene TRBJ2-7; the D is unclear. Germline lookup yields CDR1 SGHAT and CDR2 FQNNGV. The CDR3 is 14 amino acids. V was shortened by 7 bases and J by 2 bases, with 15 bases between the two germline ends. The CDR3 is CASILGSEPYEQYF. The CDR3 region has the DNA TGTGCCAGCATCCTGGGCAGTGAACCCTACGAGCAGTACTTC.

CDR3 bases: TGTGCCAGCAGTCTTGGACTAGCGGGAGGGCTGTACACCGGGGAGCTGTTTTTT. It yields the protein CASSLGLAGGLYTGELFF. J is TRBJ2-2 and V is TRBV7-3, with 15 bases fitting TRBD2. V lost 6 bases to trimming and J lost 3 bases; unmatched junction nucleotides: 8. The CDR3 contains 18 residues. Looked up from germline, CDR1 is SGHTA and CDR2 is FQGTGA.